Below, 12 T cell receptor beta chains from the same sample are listed, as sequenced in a study of high-grade serous ovarian cancer treatment subgroups. Tumor samples were obtained before definitive surgery or chemotherapy. Clones were read by immunoSEQ multiplex PCR, and TCRdb kept only the in-frame ones, dropping some. The data show 10,000 to 12,000 clones, roughly four fifths seen once. Sample: tumor tissue. Source of these receptors: a human donor with high-grade serous ovarian cancer.

J is TRBJ2-3 and V is TRBV6-1; 8 bases line up with TRBD1. V lost 5 bases to trimming and J lost 3 bases; unmatched junction nucleotides: 7. The germline gives CDR1 MNHNS, CDR2 SASEGT. The CDR3 contains 15 residues. Written as DNA, the CDR3 is TGTGCCAGCAGTCCACGGGACAGGCTTACAGATACGCAGTATTTT. This gives the protein CASSPRDRLTDTQYF.

This clone was observed a handful of times. The V gene is TRBV2, the J gene TRBJ2-7; 8 bases are shared with TRBD1. Germline V CDR1 and CDR2: SNHLY, FYNNEI. CDR3 length: 12 amino acids. V lost 4 bases, J lost 5 bases, and 1 base stayed unmatched. DNA of the CDR3: TGTGCCAGCAGTGGACAGGGGCACGAGCAGTACTTC. Protein: CASSGQGHEQYF. Full variable domain (missing parts from reference TRBV2 and TRBJ2-7): EPEVTQTPSHQVTQMGQEVILRCVPISNHLYFYWYRQILGQKVEFLVSFYNNEISEKSEIFDDQFSVERPDGSNFTLKIRSTKLEDSAMYFCASSGQGHEQYFGPGTRLTVT.

The chain joins TRBV6-5 to TRBJ2-7, with TRBD1 matching 9 bases. The CDR3 runs 14 residues. Germline V gives CDR1 MNHEY, CDR2 SVGAGI. Unmatched junction bases numbered 9, after V lost 5 bases and J lost 7 bases. CDR3 in amino acids: CASSLGTGRGEQYF. The CDR3 nucleotides are TGTGCCAGCAGTCTTGGGACAGGGCGGGGAGAGCAGTACTTC.

The V and J genes are TRBV7-7 and TRBJ1-3; weak D call: TRBD1 (6 bases). The V gene's germline CDR1 is SSHAT and CDR2 FNYEAQ (reference sequence). The CDR3 runs to 18 residues. The CDR3 coding sequence is TGTGCTGGCAGCTTACCCCAGGCAGGGGTCTGCTCTGGAAACACCATATATTTT. Its translation is CAGSLPQAGVCSGNTIYF.

The chain carries TRBV2 and TRBJ2-7, with D unclear. The CDR3 has 14 residues. From germline, CDR1 is SNHLY and CDR2 FYNNEI. V gave up 7 bases and J gave up 1 base, with 14 bases separating them. The DNA for the CDR3 is TGTGCCAGCACCCCGGATCGCGCTTCCTACGAGCAGTACTTC. Its protein is CASTPDRASYEQYF.

The J gene is TRBJ2-1, the V gene TRBV29-1; D remains unclear. The CDR3 is 16 residues long. Germline V gene lookup returns CDR1 SQVTM and CDR2 ANQGSEA. Trimming pared 1 base from V and 0 bases from J, leaving 13 bases between. The CDR3 sequence is CSVEGAARFSYNEQFF. CDR3 bases: TGCAGCGTTGAAGGGGCGGCCAGGTTCTCCTACAATGAGCAGTTCTTC.

The CDR3 is CASSGGAGRGNTIYF. The CDR3, as DNA: TGTGCCAGCTCAGGTGGAGCAGGGCGCGGAAACACCATATATTTT. The chain is built from TRBV18 and TRBJ1-3; a possible D gene is TRBD1 (5 bases). Germline V CDR1 and CDR2: KGHSH, LQKENI. This CDR3 is 15 amino acids long. The ends were cut back, 5 bases at V and 4 bases at J, with 15 bases in the middle. The full variable domain, rest sourced from reference TRBV18 and TRBJ1-3, is NAGVMQNPRHLVRRRGQEARLRCSPMKGHSHVYWYRQLPEEGLKFMVYLQKENIIDESGMPKERFSAEFPKEGPSILRIQQVVRGDSAAYFCASSGGAGRGNTIYFGEGSWLTVV.

This chain links TRBV5-1 with TRBJ2-2; D ambiguous. Trimming took 0 bases from V and 2 from J, leaving 2 bases between them. Germline V gives CDR1 SGHRS, CDR2 YFSETQ. The CDR3 has 13 amino acids. Written as DNA, the CDR3 is TGCGCCAGCAGCTTGGACAACACCGGGGAGCTGTTTTTT. It codes for CASSLDNTGELFF.

The rearrangement uses TRBV28 and TRBJ2-7; 7 positions agree with TRBD2. Germline assignment: CDR1 MDHEN and CDR2 SYDVKM. The CDR3 has 17 residues. Trimming took 2 bases from V and 3 from J; bases not matched to a gene: 13. The CDR3 here is CASSLPYSREGHYEQYF. In DNA, the CDR3 is TGTGCCAGCAGTTTACCCTATTCGAGGGAGGGCCACTACGAGCAGTACTTC.

This clone has a handful of counts. This chain links TRBV10-3 with TRBJ2-7; no firm D call. Trimming took 0 bases from V and 1 from J, leaving 7 bases between them. This CDR3 has 14 amino acids. The germline V gene encodes CDR1 ENHRY and CDR2 SYGVKD. In DNA, the CDR3 is TGTGCCATCAGTGAGTCGACTGGATCCTACGAGCAGTACTTC. This encodes CAISESTGSYEQYF.

The rearrangement joins TRBV2 to TRBJ1-6; D unclear. The CDR3 spans 15 residues. Germline lookup yields CDR1 SNHLY and CDR2 FYNNEI. V was pared by 0 bases and J by 8 bases, with 11 bases between. The CDR3 region is CASSEAGRWDSPLHF. In DNA, the CDR3 is TGTGCCAGCAGTGAAGCAGGGAGGTGGGATTCACCCCTCCACTTT.

In nucleotides, the CDR3 is TGTGCCAGTAGTCCTCAAGGAAGGAACACTGAAGCTTTCTTT. Protein: CASSPQGRNTEAFF. The chain carries TRBV19 and TRBJ1-1; no reliable D call. In germline, CDR1 is LNHDA, CDR2 SQIVND (reference sequence). CDR3 length equals 14 residues. The V and J ends lost 5 bases and 1 base respectively, with 11 bases between them.